Below are 11 T cell receptor beta chains sequenced from a single sample in a study of blood T cell repertoires in COVID-19. Measured with immunoSEQ multiplex PCR; TCRdb has only the in-frame clones, and not every one. The sample includes tens of thousands of clones, around nine tenths of them seen just once. Material: peripheral blood. Receptors originate from a man aged 70-80 years with active or convalescent COVID-19.

CDR3 coding DNA: TGTGCCTGGAGTGGTTTAGCGGGGGGCCCTTCCTACGAGCAGTACTTC. It specifies CAWSGLAGGPSYEQYF. This chain connects TRBV30 to TRBJ2-7, with 10 bases that match TRBD2. From germline, CDR1 is GTSNPN and CDR2 SVGIG (reference sequence). V was pared by 1 base and J by 1 base, with 7 bases of the junction left unmatched. The CDR3 covers 16 residues.

This chain links TRBV24-1 with TRBJ2-1; D is perhaps TRBD2 (6 bases). CDR1 is KGHDR, CDR2 SFDVKD, per germline. Trimming took 5 bases from V and 6 from J, leaving 16 bases between them. The CDR3 totals 15 residues. The CDR3 region has the DNA TGTGCCACCAGTGCCCCGGGACTTGCCTTCAATGAGCAGTTCTTC. It codes for CATSAPGLAFNEQFF.

The J gene is TRBJ1-2, the V gene TRBV11-2; 8 bases are shared with TRBD1. The CDR3 spans 15 residues. V shed 4 bases, J shed 3 bases, and the junction held 7 bases outside the gene matches. The germline CDR1 and CDR2 sequences are SGHAT and FQNNGV. The CDR3 is CASSSAGTGDYGYTF. CDR3 DNA: TGTGCCAGCAGCTCGGCCGGGACAGGTGACTATGGCTACACCTTC. Using reference TRBV11-2 and TRBJ1-2 for the parts outside the CDR3, the full variable domain is EAGVAQSPRYKIIEKRQSVAFWCNPISGHATLYWYQQILGQGPKLLIQFQNNGVVDDSQLPKDRFSAERLKGVDSTLKIQPAKLEDSAVYLCASSSAGTGDYGYTFGSGTRLTVV.

This sequence joins TRBV5-6 and TRBJ1-1; D not resolved. V was shortened by 4 bases and J by 1 base, with 11 bases between the two germline ends. Germline CDR1 and CDR2: SGHDT and YYEEEE. This CDR3 spans 14 amino acids. The chain's CDR3 is CASSLTLGNTEAFF. DNA for the CDR3: TGTGCCAGCAGCCTGACCCTAGGGAACACTGAAGCTTTCTTT.

CDR3 in DNA: TGTGCCAGCAGTAACCTTCCTTGGGCCGAGTGGTCCGGGGAGCTGTTTTTT. It translates to CASSNLPWAEWSGELFF. V is TRBV14 and J is TRBJ2-2; D ambiguous. This CDR3 has 17 amino acids. CDR1 is SGHDN, CDR2 FVKESK, per germline. V shed 6 bases and J shed 6 bases, with 23 bases lying between them.

The V call is TRBV3-1 (or the pseudogene TRBV3-2), the J call TRBJ1-3, with TRBD1 matching over 7 bases. V dropped 1 base and J dropped 4; count of bases not matched to a gene: 13. Germline CDR1 and CDR2: LGHDT and YNNKEL (reference sequence). This CDR3 region has 18 residues. CDR3 bases: TGTGCCAGCAGCCAAGGTGGGGGGACAGCCCGTAGAGGAAACACCATATATTTT. Amino acid sequence: CASSQGGGTARRGNTIYF.

This rearrangement joins TRBV9 to TRBJ2-6; 7 bases are a match to TRBD1. CDR3 size: 17 residues. The germline V gene encodes CDR1 SGDLS and CDR2 YYNGEE. The V gene end was trimmed by 0 bases and the J gene end by 3 bases; junction bases not matched to a gene: 6. The CDR3 nucleotides read TGTGCCAGCAGCGTAGGAAGGGGGCGCAGTGGGGCCAACGTCCTGACTTTC. Protein sequence: CASSVGRGRSGANVLTF.

The rearrangement uses TRBV15 and TRBJ1-5, with D possibly TRBD1 on 5 matching bases. The CDR3 has 15 amino acids. In germline, CDR1 is LNHNV, CDR2 YYDKDF (reference sequence). With 3 bases removed from V and 0 bases from J, the gap between germline ends came to 9 bases. The CDR3 region is CATSSRTLSNQPQHF. In DNA, the CDR3 is TGTGCCACCAGCAGCCGGACACTTAGCAATCAGCCCCAGCATTTT.

V usage is TRBV15 and J usage is TRBJ1-5; the D is unclear. V was clipped by 11 bases and J by 6 bases, with 17 bases between them. This CDR3 contains 13 residues. Germline CDR1 reads LNHNV; CDR2 reads YYDKDF (reference sequence). The CDR3 DNA follows: TGTGCCGCCGGGAAGGGATTTGGTCAGCCCCAGCATTTT. Amino acids: CAAGKGFGQPQHF.

This clone was seen a handful of times. The V gene is TRBV20-1, the J gene TRBJ1-1; D is ambiguous. In germline, CDR1 is DFQATT, CDR2 SNEGSKA (reference sequence). The CDR3 loop spans 14 amino acids. Trimming took off 3 bases at V and 0 bases at J, with 11 bases between the two ends. CDR3 nucleotides: TGCAGTGCTAGTGGCGGCACGGTGAACACTGAAGCTTTCTTT. Amino acids: CSASGGTVNTEAFF.

The chain combines TRBV5-6 with TRBJ1-1, with 8 nucleotides matching TRBD1. CDR1 is SGHDT and CDR2 is YYEEEE in the germline V gene. The trim removed 3 bases at V and 1 base at J, leaving 2 bases unmatched. This CDR3 contains 14 residues. As DNA, the CDR3 is TGTGCCAGCAGCTGGGACAGGAGGAACACTGAAGCTTTCTTT. Amino acids: CASSWDRRNTEAFF.